This passage covers 28 T cell receptor beta chains from one sample sequenced in a study of radiotherapy plus CTLA-4 blockade in lung cancer. The repertoire was sequenced with immunoSEQ multiplex PCR; TCRdb's copy has only in-frame clones and lacks some. The table has 90,000 to 100,000 clones, roughly 74% seen once. Sample: peripheral blood, taken from a patient treated with radiotherapy plus ipilimumab. These receptors came from a human donor with non-small cell lung cancer who had a partial response to radiotherapy plus ipilimumab. Some clones in this sample may be carry-over from other donors' samples.

Written as DNA, the CDR3 is TGTGCCAGCAGACGCCACGGGAGCCGATCCGGGCCCCAGCATTTT. Translation: CASRRHGSRSGPQHF. The rearrangement joins TRBV28 to TRBJ1-5, with D unclear. V dropped 6 bases and J dropped 9 bases, with 21 bases sitting between them. This CDR3 contains 15 residues. The germline CDR1 and CDR2 sequences are MDHEN and SYDVKM.

V gene TRBV19 combines with J gene TRBJ2-4, with 11 bases aligning to TRBD2. CDR3 length: 16 residues. Losses at the gene ends were 5 bases for V and 4 bases for J; bases not matched to a gene: 7. Germline V gene lookup returns CDR1 LNHDA and CDR2 SQIVND (reference sequence). The CDR3 nucleotides are TGTGCCAGTAGTTCAAATTTAGCGGGAGGGAAAAACATTCAGTACTTC. Translated: CASSSNLAGGKNIQYF.

This clone came up once. J is TRBJ1-1 and V is TRBV30; 7 bases line up with TRBD1. The CDR3 has 14 residues. The trim removed 3 bases at V and 3 bases at J, leaving 7 bases unmatched. Germline V gene data show CDR1 as GTSNPN and CDR2 as SVGIG (reference sequence). The CDR3 sequence is CAWSIKGAYTEAFF. The CDR3 DNA reads TGTGCCTGGAGCATTAAGGGGGCGTACACTGAAGCTTTCTTT. The full variable domain, in which reference TRBV30 and TRBJ1-1 provide the parts outside the CDR3, is SQTIHQWPATLVQPVGSPLSLECTVEGTSNPNLYWYRQAAGRGLQLLFYSVGIGQISSEVPQNLSASRPQDRQFILSSKKLLLSDSGFYLCAWSIKGAYTEAFFGQGTRLTVV.

This sequence joins TRBV6-5 and TRBJ1-5; D not resolved. There are 13 residues in the CDR3. Germline CDR1 and CDR2: MNHEY and SVGAGI. V was shortened by 9 bases and J by 4 bases, with 13 bases between the two germline ends. CDR3 bases: TGTGCCAGTTCGGGGAGGAGGAATCAGCCCCAGCATTTT. It yields the protein CASSGRRNQPQHF.

This chain connects TRBV11-2 to TRBJ2-5; D unresolved. Between the trimmed V and J ends, which lost 3 bases and 8 bases, there was a span of 16 bases. Per the germline V gene, CDR1 is SGHAT and CDR2 is FQNNGV. The CDR3 has 14 amino acids. The CDR3 loop reads CASSLLSPQNTQYF. CDR3 DNA: TGTGCCAGCAGCTTGTTGAGTCCTCAAAATACCCAGTACTTC.

This chain joins TRBV28 and TRBJ2-7; 7 positions agree with TRBD2. The ends lost 6 bases at V and 0 bases at J; junction bases unmatched: 11. Germline loops: CDR1 MDHEN, CDR2 SYDVKM. This CDR3 contains 16 residues. The CDR3 loop reads CASSPQPGGRSYEQYF. The CDR3 DNA follows: TGTGCCAGCAGCCCCCAACCGGGGGGACGCTCCTACGAGCAGTACTTC.

The chain uses TRBV19 and TRBJ1-2; D perhaps matches TRBD1 (5 bases). The CDR3 spans 15 residues. The V end lost 7 bases, the J end lost 6 bases, and 21 bases lay between the germline ends. Germline loops: CDR1 LNHDA, CDR2 SQIVND (reference sequence). The CDR3 sequence is CASKSQGPSENGYTF. CDR3 sequence (DNA): TGTGCCAGTAAGTCCCAGGGCCCCTCGGAGAATGGCTACACCTTC.

The chain has TRBV2 and TRBJ2-2, with a possible D match to TRBD1 (5 bases). The length of the CDR3 is 13 residues. V lost 4 bases, J lost 5 bases, and 8 bases lay in between. Germline V gene data show CDR1 as SNHLY and CDR2 as FYNNEI. In DNA, the CDR3 is TGTGCCAGCAGTGGGGGCAGAACCGGGGAGCTGTTTTTT. Protein sequence: CASSGGRTGELFF.

The rearrangement links TRBV9 to TRBJ1-6; D is perhaps TRBD1 (6 bases). There are 14 residues in the CDR3. Trimming cost V 0 bases and J 9 bases, with 10 bases left between them. Germline CDR1 reads SGDLS; CDR2 reads YYNGEE. The CDR3 DNA reads as TGTGCCAGCAGCGTAGCAGGGGCCTCTTCACCCCTCCACTTT. Its protein product is CASSVAGASSPLHF.

V is TRBV4-1 and J is TRBJ2-2, with 7 nucleotides matching TRBD2. V lost 1 base and J lost 1; bases outside the gene matches: 6. From germline, CDR1 is MGHRA and CDR2 YSYEKL. The CDR3 runs 17 residues. The CDR3 spells CASSQGRSGENTGELFF. DNA for the CDR3: TGCGCCAGCAGCCAAGGGAGGAGCGGGGAGAACACCGGGGAGCTGTTTTTT.

V and J are TRBV21-1 and TRBJ2-7; the DNA was not used to check the table's D call, TRBD2. TRBV21-1 is termed a pseudogene. The length of the CDR3 is 17 residues. The CDR3 DNA reads TGTGCCAGCAGCCTCCCCCCACTAGCGGACTTCTCCTACGAGCAGTACTTC. Translation gives CASSLPPLADFSYEQYF.

V usage is TRBV28 and J usage is TRBJ2-7, with D possibly being TRBD1 (6 bases). The CDR3 is made up of 14 amino acids. V was clipped by 5 bases and J by 4 bases, with 15 bases between them. In germline, CDR1 is MDHEN, CDR2 SYDVKM. The CDR3 region is CASSGRGARYEQYF. In DNA form, the CDR3 reads TGTGCCAGCAGTGGCAGGGGCGCCAGGTACGAGCAGTACTTC.

This clone was seen only a few times. V gene TRBV2 combines with J gene TRBJ2-1; 13 nucleotides align to TRBD2. Germline CDR1 and CDR2: SNHLY and FYNNEI. The junction had 4 bases not matched to a gene; V was cut back by 6 bases and J by 5 bases. CDR3 length: 15 amino acids. This CDR3 reads CASRMGLAGNNEQFF. DNA of the CDR3: TGTGCCAGCAGGATGGGACTAGCGGGAAACAATGAGCAGTTCTTC.

This chain joins TRBV10-3 and TRBJ2-7, with 9 positions matching TRBD1. With 4 bases clipped from V and 3 bases from J, the junction kept 7 bases outside the gene matches. CDR1 is ENHRY, CDR2 SYGVKD, per germline. There are 15 residues in the CDR3. The CDR3 DNA reads as TGTGCCATCAGTGGCGGAGGACAGGGGCGCTACGAGCAGTACTTC. It codes for CAISGGGQGRYEQYF.

The genes are TRBV30 and TRBJ1-5, with 8 bases that match TRBD1. This CDR3 has 14 residues. The V gene's germline CDR1 is GTSNPN and CDR2 SVGIG (reference sequence). J gave up 3 bases and V 0 bases, and 1 base lay outside the gene matches. This CDR3 is CAWSVGQVNQPQHF. The CDR3 DNA follows: TGTGCCTGGAGTGTGGGACAGGTCAATCAGCCCCAGCATTTT. The entire variable domain, with the rest obtained from reference TRBV30 and TRBJ1-5, is as follows: SQTIHQWPATLVQPVGSPLSLECTVEGTSNPNLYWYRQAAGRGLQLLFYSVGIGQISSEVPQNLSASRPQDRQFILSSKKLLLSDSGFYLCAWSVGQVNQPQHFGDGTRLSIL.

V usage is TRBV4-2 and J usage is TRBJ2-1; D not certain. Looked up from germline, CDR1 is LGHNA and CDR2 is YNFKEQ. Trimming took 2 bases from V and 2 from J, leaving 10 bases between them. The CDR3 spans 15 residues. CDR3 amino acids: CASSQFLETYNEQFF. The CDR3 DNA is TGTGCCAGCAGCCAATTCCTAGAGACCTACAATGAGCAGTTCTTC.

The chain couples TRBV5-6 to TRBJ1-5; D might be TRBD1 (5 bases). V was pared by 3 bases and J by 3 bases, with 10 bases between. Germline V gene sequence: CDR1 SGHDT, CDR2 YYEEEE. CDR3 size: 14 residues. CDR3 residues: CASSWKGINQPQHF. CDR3 in DNA: TGTGCCAGCAGCTGGAAGGGGATCAATCAGCCCCAGCATTTT. Full variable domain (missing parts from reference TRBV5-6 and TRBJ1-5): DAGVTQSPTHLIKTRGQQVTLRCSPKSGHDTVSWYQQALGQGPQFIFQYYEEEERQRGNFPDRFSGHQFPNYSSELNVNALLLGDSALYLCASSWKGINQPQHFGDGTRLSIL.

The V and J genes are TRBV5-4 and TRBJ1-4, with 7 bases aligning to TRBD1. The V gene end was trimmed by 3 bases and the J gene end by 4 bases; junction bases not matched to a gene: 3. There are 14 residues in the CDR3. CDR1 is SGHNT and CDR2 is YYREEE in the germline V gene (reference sequence). Here the CDR3 DNA reads TGTGCCAGCAGCTCAGGGGGACGTAATGAAAAACTGTTTTTT. Translation gives CASSSGGRNEKLFF.

The chain uses TRBV4-2 and TRBJ2-2; 9 bases fit TRBD2. V was pared by 0 bases and J by 7 bases, with 12 bases of the junction left unmatched. The CDR3 sequence is 18 residues long. Germline CDR1 LGHNA, CDR2 YNFKEQ. In DNA form, the CDR3 reads TGTGCCAGCAGCCAAGACCCGCCTGCGGGAGGGCCCGGCGGGGAGCTGTTTTTT. As protein: CASSQDPPAGGPGGELFF.

This sequence joins TRBV12-2 and TRBJ1-2; no DNA check was done on the table's D call, TRBD1. TRBV12-2 is termed a pseudogene. The CDR3 is made up of 16 amino acids. The CDR3 DNA reads TGTGCAAGTCGCTTAGGAAAGACAGTCCATGAGAGGGGCTACACCTTC. This translates into CASRLGKTVHERGYTF.

There are a few counts of this clone. This chain uses TRBV11-2 with TRBJ2-2; 8 nucleotides line up with TRBD1. Germline V gives CDR1 SGHAT, CDR2 FQNNGV. The CDR3 has 15 residues. V was pared by 4 bases and J by 7 bases, with 8 bases of the junction left unmatched. The CDR3 region has the DNA TGTGCCAGCAGCTCGAAGACAGGGGACGGCGGGGAGCTGTTTTTT. Amino acid sequence: CASSSKTGDGGELFF.

The chain links TRBV5-4 to TRBJ1-1, with D possibly TRBD1 on 5 matching bases. The germline CDR1 and CDR2 sequences are SGHNT and YYREEE (reference sequence). The CDR3 loop spans 14 amino acids. V lost 0 bases, J lost 7 bases, and 13 bases lay in between. The CDR3: CASSLASREGEAFF. The CDR3 DNA reads as TGTGCCAGCAGCTTGGCCAGCAGGGAGGGTGAAGCTTTCTTT.

This clone occurred a few times. The chain has TRBV2 and TRBJ1-1, with D unclear. The CDR3 is 15 residues long. Trimming removed 5 bases from V and 6 bases from J, with 19 bases in between. Germline V lookup: CDR1 SNHLY, CDR2 FYNNEI. The CDR3 loop reads CASSPSLNRVPEAFF. CDR3 DNA sequence: TGTGCCAGCAGTCCCTCTTTGAATCGAGTCCCTGAAGCTTTCTTT.

The genes are TRBV9 and TRBJ2-2, with 9 nucleotides matching TRBD1. CDR3 length: 15 amino acids. Looked up from germline, CDR1 is SGDLS and CDR2 is YYNGEE. The J segment lost 4 bases and the V segment lost 1 base, leaving 2 bases of the junction unmatched. This CDR3 is CASSVTTGGTGELFF. Here the CDR3 DNA reads TGTGCCAGCAGCGTAACGACAGGGGGCACCGGGGAGCTGTTTTTT.

The V call is TRBV5-1, the J call TRBJ2-1, with 8 bases lining up with TRBD2. The CDR3 runs 13 residues. The trim removed 4 bases at V and 7 bases at J, leaving 4 bases unmatched. Germline V CDR1 and CDR2: SGHRS, YFSETQ. The CDR3 DNA is TGCGCCAGCAGCCGGGAGGGGATGAATGAGCAGTTCTTC. Its translation is CASSREGMNEQFF. Full variable domain (remainder filled in from reference TRBV5-1 and TRBJ2-1): KAGVTQTPRYLIKTRGQQVTLSCSPISGHRSVSWYQQTPGQGLQFLFEYFSETQRNKGNFPGRFSGRQFSNSRSEMNVSTLELGDSALYLCASSREGMNEQFFGPGTRLTVL.

This clone was picked up one time. The chain joins TRBV18 to TRBJ2-1; tentatively, D is TRBD2 (5 bases). The CDR3 runs 17 residues. V was trimmed by 4 bases and J by 0 bases, leaving 16 bases between them. From germline, CDR1 is KGHSH and CDR2 LQKENI. The CDR3 bases are TGTGCCAGCTCACGGGAGATTGGGTCAGACTCCTACAATGAGCAGTTCTTC. Amino acids: CASSREIGSDSYNEQFF.

The chain employs TRBV2 and TRBJ2-5; 9 positions agree with TRBD2. Germline CDR1 and CDR2: SNHLY and FYNNEI. This CDR3 spans 15 amino acids. V lost 9 bases, J lost 5 bases, and 13 bases stayed unmatched. The CDR3 bases are TGTGCCAGAGGGGCTAGCGGGACAATAGGGGAGACCCAGTACTTC. This sequence encodes CARGASGTIGETQYF.

This clone has only one observation. This CDR3 is CASSLGHNQPQHF. CDR3 nucleotides: TGTGCCAGCAGCTTGGGCCATAATCAGCCCCAGCATTTT. This chain links TRBV7-2 with TRBJ1-5; D not resolved. The CDR3 covers 13 residues. Germline values: CDR1 SGHTA, CDR2 FQGNSA. The V gene lost 3 bases and the J gene lost 4 bases, with 7 bases spanning the gap.